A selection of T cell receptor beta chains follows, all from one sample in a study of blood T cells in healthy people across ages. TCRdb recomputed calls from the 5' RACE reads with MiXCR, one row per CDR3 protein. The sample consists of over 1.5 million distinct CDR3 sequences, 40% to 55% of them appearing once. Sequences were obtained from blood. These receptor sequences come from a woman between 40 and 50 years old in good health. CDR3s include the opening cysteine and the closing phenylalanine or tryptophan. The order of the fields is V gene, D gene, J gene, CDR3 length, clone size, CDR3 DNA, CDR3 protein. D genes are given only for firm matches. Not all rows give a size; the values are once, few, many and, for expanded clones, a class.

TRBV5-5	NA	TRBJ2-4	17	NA	TGTGCCAGCAGCTTGGATGTACACCCTACGGGCAAAAACATTCAGTACTTC	CASSLDVHPTGKNIQYF
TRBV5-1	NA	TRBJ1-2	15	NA	TGCGCCAGCAGCTTGGAACACCAACTCAGAGATGGCTACACCTTC	CASSLEHQLRDGYTF
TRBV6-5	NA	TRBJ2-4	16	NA	TGTGCCAGCAGTACCCCACGAAGGGGCAGTCAAAACATTCAGTACTTC	CASSTPRRGSQNIQYF
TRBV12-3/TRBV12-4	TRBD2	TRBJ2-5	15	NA	TGTGCCAGCAGTCCCGGGACTAGATTCCAAGAGACCCAGTACTTC	CASSPGTRFQETQYF
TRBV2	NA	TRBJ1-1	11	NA	TGTGCCAGCCCGTCGGGGGTTGAAGCTTTCTTT	CASPSGVEAFF
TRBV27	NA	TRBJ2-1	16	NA	TGTGCCAGCAGTTTGACCGGGTCGGGTTCCTACAATGAGCAGTTCTTC	CASSLTGSGSYNEQFF
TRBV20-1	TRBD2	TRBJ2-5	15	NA	TGCAGTGCTCCCGAACTAGCGGGGGGGCGGAGGACCCAGTACTTC	CSAPELAGGRRTQYF
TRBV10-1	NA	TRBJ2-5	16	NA	TGCGCCAGCAGTGAGTCGAAGGAGCCGCTTTGGGATGAGCAGTACTTC	CASSESKEPLWDEQYF
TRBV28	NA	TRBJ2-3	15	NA	TGTGCCAGCAACTTAAGGCGCGGGCAATTGGGTACGCAGTATTTT	CASNLRRGQLGTQYF
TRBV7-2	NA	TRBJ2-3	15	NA	TGTGCCAGCAGCCCCCGCTCCGTCTCCACAGCTACGCAGTATTTT	CASSPRSVSTATQYF
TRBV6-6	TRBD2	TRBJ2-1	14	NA	TGTGCCAGCAGGTCGGGGCGGGGGGGCGGTGAGCAGTTCTTC	CASRSGRGGGEQFF
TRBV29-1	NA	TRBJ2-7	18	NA	TGCAGCGCTGGGACAGGGGCTATACTAGCGGGGTTGACCTACGAGCAGTACTTC	CSAGTGAILAGLTYEQYF
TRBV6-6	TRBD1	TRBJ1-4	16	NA	TGTGCCAGCAGTCTACGGGGACAGGGGGCGGATGAAAAACTGTTTTTT	CASSLRGQGADEKLFF
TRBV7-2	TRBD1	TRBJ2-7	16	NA	TGTGCCAGCAGCTTAAGGGGACAGGGAGGCCGCGGCGAGCAGTACTTC	CASSLRGQGGRGEQYF
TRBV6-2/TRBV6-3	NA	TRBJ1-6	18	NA	TGTGCCAGCAGTGGTGCTCCAGGTCAAAGCTCCTATAATTCACCCCTCCACTTT	CASSGAPGQSSYNSPLHF
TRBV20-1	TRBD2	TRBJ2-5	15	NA	TGCAGTGCCCGCTATGCGGGACTAGCGAACAATGAGCAGTACTTC	CSARYAGLANNEQYF
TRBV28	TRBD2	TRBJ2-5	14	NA	TGTGCCAGCAGTGACGGGGGGGCCGTGGAGACCCAGTACTTC	CASSDGGAVETQYF
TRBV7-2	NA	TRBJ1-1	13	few	TGTGCCAGCGGGAGGGGGGTGAACACTGAAGCTTTCTTT	CASGRGVNTEAFF
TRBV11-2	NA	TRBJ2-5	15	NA	TGTGCCAGCAGGAAAGGGGCAGGAGTCGAAGAGACCCAGTACTTC	CASRKGAGVEETQYF
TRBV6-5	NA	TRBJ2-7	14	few	TGTGCCAGCAGTTACGACCGGGGCGTCGTCGAGCAGTACTTC	CASSYDRGVVEQYF
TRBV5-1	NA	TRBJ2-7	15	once	TGCGCCAGCAGCTCCGGGACACTTCTCTACAATGAGCAGTACTTC	CASSSGTLLYNEQYF
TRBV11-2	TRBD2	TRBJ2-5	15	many	TGTGCCAGCAGCCCGACTAGCGGGGGGGGAGAGACCCAGTACTTC	CASSPTSGGGETQYF
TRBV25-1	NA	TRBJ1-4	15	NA	TGTGCCAGCAGTGATGTTACCAAAGGGGATGAAAAACTGTTTTTT	CASSDVTKGDEKLFF
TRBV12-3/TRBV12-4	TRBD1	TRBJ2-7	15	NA	TGTGCCAGCAGTGCATACAGGGGGAGCTCCTACGAGCAGTACTTC	CASSAYRGSSYEQYF
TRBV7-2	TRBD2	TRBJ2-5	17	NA	TGTGCCAGCAGCGTTAGTAGCGGGGGGAGCGGCCAAGAGACCCAGTACTTC	CASSVSSGGSGQETQYF
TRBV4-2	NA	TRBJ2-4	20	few	TGTGCCAGCAGCCAAGGAGGGGGGGTCTACAGGGTTCAGGCCAAAAACATTCAGTACTTC	CASSQGGGVYRVQAKNIQYF
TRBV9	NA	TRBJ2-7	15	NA	TGTGCCAGCAGCGTAGACCCCGGGGTCATCTACGAGCAGTACTTC	CASSVDPGVIYEQYF
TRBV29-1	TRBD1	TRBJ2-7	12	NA	TGCAGCGTGACAGGGCACTCCTACGAGCAGTACTTC	CSVTGHSYEQYF
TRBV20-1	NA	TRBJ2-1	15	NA	TGCAGTGCTAGGGACGGGCGGCTAAGCAAAGGTGAGCAGTTCTTC	CSARDGRLSKGEQFF
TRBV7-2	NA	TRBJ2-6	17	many	TGTGCCAGCAGCTCCCTGGGGTCTCGCTTAGGGGCCAACGTCCTGACTTTC	CASSSLGSRLGANVLTF
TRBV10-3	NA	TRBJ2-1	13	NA	TGTGCCACCAGTGAGGAATTGGCAAATGAGCAGTTCTTC	CATSEELANEQFF
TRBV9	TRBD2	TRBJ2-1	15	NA	TGTGCCAGCAGCGGGAGCGGGGCCTCCTACAATGAGCAGTTCTTC	CASSGSGASYNEQFF
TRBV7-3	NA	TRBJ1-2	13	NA	TGTGCCAGCAGAGCCGGGACATTAGGGGGCTACACCTTC	CASRAGTLGGYTF
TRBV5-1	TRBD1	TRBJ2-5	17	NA	TGCGCCAGCAGCTTGATGGGACAGCGAACGAACCAAGAGACCCAGTACTTC	CASSLMGQRTNQETQYF
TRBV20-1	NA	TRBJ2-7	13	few	TGCAGTGCTTATAAGGGACAAGCCTACGAGCAGTACTTC	CSAYKGQAYEQYF
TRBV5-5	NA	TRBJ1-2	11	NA	TGTGCCAGCAGCCTGCGGACCGGCTACACCTTC	CASSLRTGYTF
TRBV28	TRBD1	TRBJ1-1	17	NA	TGTGCCAGCAGTTCCCTATTGGGACAGGGTAAGCATGTTGGAGCTTTCTTT	CASSSLLGQGKHVGAFF
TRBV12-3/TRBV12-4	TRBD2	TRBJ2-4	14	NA	TGTGCCAGCACCGGGACTAGCGGGGCAAACATTCAGTACTTC	CASTGTSGANIQYF